The rows below give T cell receptor beta chains drawn from one sample of a study of cytomegalovirus exposure and HLA in healthy donors. This table comes from immunoSEQ multiplex PCR, and its TCRdb copy is limited to in-frame clones, with some not included. The sample contains roughly 140,000 clones, about four fifths of which appear only once. Input material: PBMCs. The receptor source for this set is a middle-aged man in good health and CMV-seropositive. Both conserved end residues are part of each CDR3. A D gene is named only where the DNA matches it firmly. Not all rows give a size; the values are once, few, many and, for expanded clones, a class.

CDR3 protein | CDR3 DNA | CDR3 length | J gene | V gene | clone size | D gene
CASSIQTRVSEQFF | TGTGCCAGTAGTATCCAAACCCGGGTCAGTGAGCAGTTCTTC | 14 | TRBJ2-1 | TRBV19 | . | .
CAWSLWTGSNEKLFF | TGTGCCTGGAGTTTGTGGACAGGGTCTAATGAAAAACTGTTTTTT | 15 | TRBJ1-4 | TRBV30 | once | TRBD1
CASSLQGNSYEQYF | TGCGCCAGCAGCCTACAGGGGAACTCCTACGAGCAGTACTTC | 14 | TRBJ2-7 | TRBV5-1 | . | TRBD1
CASSQATRGQAGLNEKLFF | TGCGCCAGCAGCCAAGCCACCAGGGGACAGGCTGGGCTTAATGAAAAACTGTTTTTT | 19 | TRBJ1-4 | TRBV4-1 | . | TRBD1
CASSELPREWDEQFF | TGTGCCAGCAGCGAGCTACCGCGGGAGTGGGATGAGCAGTTCTTC | 15 | TRBJ2-1 | TRBV9 | . | TRBD2
CASSLVPSDYEQYF | TGCGCCAGCAGCTTGGTCCCTAGCGACTACGAGCAGTACTTC | 14 | TRBJ2-7 | TRBV5-1 | . | .
CASSPGTGGYEQYF | TGTGCCAGCAGCCCCGGGACAGGGGGCTACGAGCAGTACTTC | 14 | TRBJ2-7 | TRBV7-6 | few | TRBD1
CASSSAGLSTDTQYF | TGTGCCAGCAGCTCAGCGGGGCTCAGCACAGATACGCAGTATTTT | 15 | TRBJ2-3 | TRBV7-2 | few | TRBD2
CASSPPGQRTDTQYF | TGCGCCAGCAGCCCCCCGGGACAACGCACAGATACGCAGTATTTT | 15 | TRBJ2-3 | TRBV4-1 | . | .
CASSSLAGGWYEQYF | TGTGCCAGCAGTTCACTAGCGGGAGGTTGGTACGAGCAGTACTTC | 15 | TRBJ2-7 | TRBV27 | once | TRBD2
CASTRTGAYGYTF | TGTGCCAGCACCCGGACAGGGGCCTATGGCTACACCTTC | 13 | TRBJ1-2 | TRBV6-5 | few | TRBD1
CSVGSSGSVTDTQYF | TGCAGCGTTGGGTCTAGCGGGAGTGTCACAGATACGCAGTATTTT | 15 | TRBJ2-3 | TRBV29-1 | once | TRBD2
CASSQDSGDRYSPLHF | TGCGCCAGCAGCCAAGATAGTGGGGACAGATATTCACCCCTCCACTTT | 16 | TRBJ1-6 | TRBV4-1 | . | TRBD1
CASSASGTGNYEQYF | TGTGCCAGCAGCGCGTCCGGGACAGGGAACTACGAGCAGTACTTC | 15 | TRBJ2-7 | TRBV5-4 | . | TRBD1
CASSLASGSVGHEQYF | TGTGCCAGCAGTTTAGCTAGCGGGAGTGTTGGACACGAGCAGTACTTC | 16 | TRBJ2-7 | TRBV27 | . | TRBD2
CASMGLAHIGQFF | TGTGCCAGCATGGGACTAGCGCACATCGGGCAGTTCTTC | 13 | TRBJ2-1 | TRBV2 | few | TRBD2
CASSQQGILGQPQHF | TGTGCCAGCAGCCAACAGGGAATTCTCGGTCAGCCCCAGCATTTT | 15 | TRBJ1-5 | TRBV6-1 | . | .
CASSLGGGGSYEQYF | TGTGCCAGCAGCTTGGGTGGAGGGGGCAGCTACGAGCAGTACTTC | 15 | TRBJ2-7 | TRBV5-5 | . | .
CASSSGGFGYGYTF | TGTGCCAGCAGTTCGGGGGGCTTTGGCTATGGCTACACCTTC | 14 | TRBJ1-2 | TRBV27 | . | .
CASSVRTGSGNTIYF | TGTGCCAGCAGCGTAAGGACAGGGTCTGGAAACACCATATATTTT | 15 | TRBJ1-3 | TRBV9 | . | TRBD1
CASSQVSPGNTGELFF | TGTGCCAGCAGCCAAGTTTCGCCCGGGAACACCGGGGAGCTGTTTTTT | 16 | TRBJ2-2 | TRBV4-2 | . | .
CASRYRGTDSPLHF | TGCGCCAGCAGATACAGGGGAACAGATTCACCCCTCCACTTT | 14 | TRBJ1-6 | TRBV5-1 | . | TRBD1
CSVVKGGSGNTIYF | TGCAGCGTTGTAAAAGGGGGCTCTGGAAACACCATATATTTT | 14 | TRBJ1-3 | TRBV29-1 | . | .
CASSLYGDSNQPQHF | TGTGCCAGCAGCTTATACGGGGATAGCAATCAGCCCCAGCATTTT | 15 | TRBJ1-5 | TRBV7-2 | . | .
CASSLTDTQYF | TGCGCCAGCAGCCTCACAGATACGCAGTATTTT | 11 | TRBJ2-3 | TRBV5-1 | . | .
CAISSSRDRGLNEQFF | TGTGCCATCAGTAGCAGCCGGGACAGGGGGCTGAATGAGCAGTTCTTC | 16 | TRBJ2-1 | TRBV10-3 | . | TRBD1
CASSQDRGPNEKLFF | TGCGCCAGCAGCCAAGACAGGGGTCCGAATGAAAAACTGTTTTTT | 15 | TRBJ1-4 | TRBV4-1 | many | .
CATKMASSHEQYF | TGTGCCACCAAGATGGCTAGCTCCCACGAGCAGTACTTC | 13 | TRBJ2-7 | TRBV6-5 | . | .
CASSLFQGAGNEQFF | TGTGCCAGCAGCTTATTTCAGGGGGCTGGCAATGAGCAGTTCTTC | 15 | TRBJ2-1 | TRBV7-3 | . | TRBD1
CASSAPEGTGTYEQYF | TGCGCCAGCAGCGCGCCGGAGGGGACTGGAACCTACGAGCAGTACTTC | 16 | TRBJ2-7 | TRBV5-1 | . | .
CASSLGPPGSEESEQYF | TGTGCCAGCAGCTTAGGGCCCCCCGGGAGTGAGGAGAGCGAGCAGTACTTC | 17 | TRBJ2-7 | TRBV7-6 | . | .
CASSLGALAGKETQYF | TGCGCCAGCAGCTTGGGGGCGCTAGCGGGAAAAGAGACCCAGTACTTC | 16 | TRBJ2-5 | TRBV5-1 | few | TRBD2
CASSGHFNSPLHF | TGCGCCAGCAGTGGACATTTCAATTCACCCCTCCACTTT | 13 | TRBJ1-6 | TRBV5-1 | . | .
CASSGNYQETQYF | TGTGCCAGCAGTGGTAATTACCAAGAGACCCAGTACTTC | 13 | TRBJ2-5 | TRBV2 | once | .
CASSPALRQGFYEQYF | TGTGCCAGCAGCCCGGCCCTCCGACAGGGGTTCTACGAGCAGTACTTC | 16 | TRBJ2-7 | TRBV5-5 | . | TRBD1